Below, one T cell receptor (beta chain) is given with its context. The target antigen is unknown. There were healthy Caucasian individuals from Russia, aged about 6 to 100, serving as donors. They isolated at least 6 million PBMCs from each sample. This entry comes from a study of blood T cells in healthy people across ages. Study findings and constraints: Diversity was estimated from one million T cells, and these estimates were considered underestimates. Expanded clonotype shifts may have been confounded, as the donors had an unknown CMV status.

Then a second PCR, running roughly 7 to 11 cycles, was carried out with a sample-barcoded 5' primer and a J-beta primer mix. TCRdb re-called the 5' RACE reads with MiXCR, one entry per CDR3 protein. The sample consists of 700,000 to 850,000 distinct CDR3 sequences, 30% to 45% of them appearing once. What was sequenced was blood. The TCR originated in a man aged 18 to 29 in good health.

The CDR3, as DNA: TGCGCCAGCAGCTTGGCCATTGGGGGGCGCACCGGGGAGCTGTTTTTT. It is translated as CASSLAIGGRTGELFF. V and J are TRBV5-1 and TRBJ2-2; D could derive from TRBD1 or TRBD2 (6 bases each). Looked up from germline, CDR1 is SGHRS and CDR2 is YFSETQ. Trimming pared 0 bases from V and 4 bases from J, leaving 13 bases between. The CDR3 is 16 amino acids.